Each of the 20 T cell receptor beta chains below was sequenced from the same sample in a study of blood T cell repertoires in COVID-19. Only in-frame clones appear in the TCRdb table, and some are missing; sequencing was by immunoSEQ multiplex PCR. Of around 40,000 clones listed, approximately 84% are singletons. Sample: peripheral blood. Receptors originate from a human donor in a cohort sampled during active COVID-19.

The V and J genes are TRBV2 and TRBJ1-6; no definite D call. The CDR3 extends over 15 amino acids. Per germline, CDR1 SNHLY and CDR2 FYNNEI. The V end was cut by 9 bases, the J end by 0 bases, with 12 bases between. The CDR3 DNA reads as TGTGCCAGGGCAGTCTCCAGCTCCTATAATTCACCCCTCCACTTT. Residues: CARAVSSSYNSPLHF. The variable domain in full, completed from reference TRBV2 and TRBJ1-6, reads EPEVTQTPSHQVTQMGQEVILRCVPISNHLYFYWYRQILGQKVEFLVSFYNNEISEKSEIFDDQFSVERPDGSNFTLKIRSTKLEDSAMYFCARAVSSSYNSPLHFGNGTRLTVT.

CDR3 sequence (DNA): TGCGCCAGCAGCAACGGACAGGGGGCGTTCGGGGAGCTGTTTTTT. It yields the protein CASSNGQGAFGELFF. V is TRBV5-1 and J is TRBJ2-2, with 11 bases fitting TRBD1. V lost 4 bases to trimming and J lost 7 bases; unmatched junction nucleotides: 6. The CDR3 runs to 15 residues. Germline V gene lookup returns CDR1 SGHRS and CDR2 YFSETQ.

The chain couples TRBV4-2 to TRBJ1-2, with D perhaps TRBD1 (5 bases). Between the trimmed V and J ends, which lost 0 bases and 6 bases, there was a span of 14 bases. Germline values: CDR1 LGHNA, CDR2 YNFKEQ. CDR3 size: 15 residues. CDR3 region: CASSQDRGRGDGYTF. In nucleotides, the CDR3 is TGTGCCAGCAGCCAAGATCGAGGGAGGGGAGATGGCTACACCTTC.

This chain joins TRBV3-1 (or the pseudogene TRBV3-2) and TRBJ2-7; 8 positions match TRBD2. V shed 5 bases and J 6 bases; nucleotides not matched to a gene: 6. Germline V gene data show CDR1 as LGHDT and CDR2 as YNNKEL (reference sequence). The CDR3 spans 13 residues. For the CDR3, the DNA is TGTGCCAGCAGCGCGGGAGGCGGGGGCGAGCAGTACTTC. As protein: CASSAGGGGEQYF.

CDR3: CASSERAGVIRETQYF. CDR3 nucleotide sequence: TGTGCCAGCAGTGAGCGCGCGGGGGTCATTCGGGAGACCCAGTACTTC. The rearrangement joins TRBV6-1 to TRBJ2-5, with 7 positions matching TRBD2. Germline assignment: CDR1 MNHNS and CDR2 SASEGT. The trim removed 3 bases at V and 5 bases at J, leaving 12 bases unmatched. The CDR3 length is 16 residues.

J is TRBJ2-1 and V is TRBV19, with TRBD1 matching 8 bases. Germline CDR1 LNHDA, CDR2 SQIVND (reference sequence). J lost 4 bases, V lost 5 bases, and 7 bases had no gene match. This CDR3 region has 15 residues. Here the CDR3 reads CASSPRRTGYNEQFF. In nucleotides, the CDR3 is TGTGCCAGTAGTCCCCGTAGGACAGGGTACAATGAGCAGTTCTTC.

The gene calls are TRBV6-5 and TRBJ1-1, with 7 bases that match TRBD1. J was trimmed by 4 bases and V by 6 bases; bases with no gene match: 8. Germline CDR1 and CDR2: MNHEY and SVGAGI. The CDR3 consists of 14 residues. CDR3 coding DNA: TGTGCCAGCAGCCCAAACAGGGGTGGCACTGAAGCTTTCTTT. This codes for CASSPNRGGTEAFF.

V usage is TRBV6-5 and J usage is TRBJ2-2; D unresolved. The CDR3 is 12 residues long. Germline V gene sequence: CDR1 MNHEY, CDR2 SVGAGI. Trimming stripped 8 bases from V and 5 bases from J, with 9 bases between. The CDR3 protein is CASRYWTGELFF. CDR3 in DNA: TGTGCCAGCCGCTATTGGACCGGGGAGCTGTTTTTT.

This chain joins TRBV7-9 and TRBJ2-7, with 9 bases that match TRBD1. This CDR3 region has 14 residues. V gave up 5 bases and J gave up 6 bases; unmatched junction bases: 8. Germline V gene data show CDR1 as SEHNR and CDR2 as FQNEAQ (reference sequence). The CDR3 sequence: CASSPSRDRVEQYF. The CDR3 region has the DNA TGTGCCAGCAGCCCGTCCCGGGACAGGGTCGAGCAGTACTTC. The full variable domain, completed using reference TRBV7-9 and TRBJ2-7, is DTGVSQNPRHKITKRGQNVTFRCDPISEHNRLYWYRQTLGQGPEFLTYFQNEAQLEKSRLLSDRFSAERPKGSFSTLEIQRTEQGDSAMYLCASSPSRDRVEQYFGPGTRLTVT.

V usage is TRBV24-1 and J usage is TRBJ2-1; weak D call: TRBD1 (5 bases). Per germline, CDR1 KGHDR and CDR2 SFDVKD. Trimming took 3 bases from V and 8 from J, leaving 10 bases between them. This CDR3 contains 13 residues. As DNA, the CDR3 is TGTGCCACCAGTGATGGGGCCCGGGATGAGCAGTTCTTC. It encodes CATSDGARDEQFF.

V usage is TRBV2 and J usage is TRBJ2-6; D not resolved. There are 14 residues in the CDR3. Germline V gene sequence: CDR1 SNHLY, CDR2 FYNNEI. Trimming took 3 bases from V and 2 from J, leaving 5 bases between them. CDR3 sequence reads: CASSDFTGANVLTF. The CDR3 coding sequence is TGTGCCAGCAGTGATTTCACTGGGGCCAACGTCCTGACTTTC. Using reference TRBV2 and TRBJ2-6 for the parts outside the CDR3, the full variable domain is EPEVTQTPSHQVTQMGQEVILRCVPISNHLYFYWYRQILGQKVEFLVSFYNNEISEKSEIFDDQFSVERPDGSNFTLKIRSTKLEDSAMYFCASSDFTGANVLTFGAGSRLTVL.

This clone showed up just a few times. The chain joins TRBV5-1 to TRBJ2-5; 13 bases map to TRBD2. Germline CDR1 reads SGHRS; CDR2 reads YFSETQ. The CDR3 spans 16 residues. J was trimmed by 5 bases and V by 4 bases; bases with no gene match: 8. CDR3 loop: CASSLSGLAGRETQYF. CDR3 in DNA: TGCGCCAGCAGCCTATCGGGACTAGCGGGGCGGGAGACCCAGTACTTC.

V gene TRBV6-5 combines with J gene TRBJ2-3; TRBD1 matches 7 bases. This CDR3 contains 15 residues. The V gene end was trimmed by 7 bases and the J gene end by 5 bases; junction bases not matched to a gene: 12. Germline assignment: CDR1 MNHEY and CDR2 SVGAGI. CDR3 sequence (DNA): TGTGCCAGCACCACCACAGGGGATATAGGAGATACGCAGTATTTT. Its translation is CASTTTGDIGDTQYF.

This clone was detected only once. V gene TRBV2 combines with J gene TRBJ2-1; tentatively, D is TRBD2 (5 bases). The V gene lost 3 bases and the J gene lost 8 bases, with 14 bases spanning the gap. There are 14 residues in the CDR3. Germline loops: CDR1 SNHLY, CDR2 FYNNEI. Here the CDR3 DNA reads TGTGCCAGCAGTGATCTGGACGGACTCGATGAGCAGTTCTTC. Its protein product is CASSDLDGLDEQFF.

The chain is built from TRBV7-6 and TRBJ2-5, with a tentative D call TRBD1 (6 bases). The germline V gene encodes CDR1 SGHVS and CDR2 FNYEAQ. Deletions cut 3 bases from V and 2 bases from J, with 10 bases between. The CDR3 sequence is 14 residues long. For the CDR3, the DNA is TGTGCCAGCAGCTTTCTGACAGGACAAGAGACCCAGTACTTC. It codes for CASSFLTGQETQYF.

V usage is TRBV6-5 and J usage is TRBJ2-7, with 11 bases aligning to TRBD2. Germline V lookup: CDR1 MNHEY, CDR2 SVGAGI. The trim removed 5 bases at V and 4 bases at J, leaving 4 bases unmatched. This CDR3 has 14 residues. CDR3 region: CASSLTSGGYEQYF. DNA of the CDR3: TGTGCCAGCAGTCTCACTAGCGGGGGTTACGAGCAGTACTTC.

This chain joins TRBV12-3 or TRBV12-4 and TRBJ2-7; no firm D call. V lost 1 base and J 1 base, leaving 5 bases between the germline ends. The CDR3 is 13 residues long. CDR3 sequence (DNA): TGTGCCAGCAGTTTAGACGGTTCCTACGAGCAGTACTTC. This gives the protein CASSLDGSYEQYF.

The CDR3 DNA reads as TGTGCCAGCAGCGTACTGCGGGGGACCGGAGATACGCAGTATTTT. It encodes CASSVLRGTGDTQYF. This chain joins TRBV9 and TRBJ2-3, with 7 positions matching TRBD2. This CDR3 region has 15 residues. Germline V gene sequence: CDR1 SGDLS, CDR2 YYNGEE. V lost 1 base and J lost 5; bases outside the gene matches: 7.

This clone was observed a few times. CDR3 coding DNA: TGCGCCAGCAGCTCGGACGGGGGAAGCGGGGAGCTGTTTTTT. Translated: CASSSDGGSGELFF. V gene TRBV5-1 combines with J gene TRBJ2-2; a possible D gene is TRBD2 (6 bases). The CDR3 contains 14 residues. Germline V lookup: CDR1 SGHRS, CDR2 YFSETQ. Trimming left V 3 bases short and J 7 bases short, with 13 bases between.

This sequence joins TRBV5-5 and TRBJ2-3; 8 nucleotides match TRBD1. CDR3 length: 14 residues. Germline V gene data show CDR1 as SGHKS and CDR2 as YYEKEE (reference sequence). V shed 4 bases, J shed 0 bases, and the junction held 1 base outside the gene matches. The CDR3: CASSRQGSTDTQYF. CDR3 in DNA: TGTGCCAGCAGCCGACAGGGGAGCACAGATACGCAGTATTTT.